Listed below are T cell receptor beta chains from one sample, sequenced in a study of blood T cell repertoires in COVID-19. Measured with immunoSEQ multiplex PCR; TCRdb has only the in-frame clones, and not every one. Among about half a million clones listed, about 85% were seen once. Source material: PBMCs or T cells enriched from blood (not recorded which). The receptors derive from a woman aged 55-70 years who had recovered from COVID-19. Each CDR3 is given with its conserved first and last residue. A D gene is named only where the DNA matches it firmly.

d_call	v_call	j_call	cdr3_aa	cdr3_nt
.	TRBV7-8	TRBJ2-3	CASSLAMGAPTDTQYF	TGTGCCAGCAGCTTAGCGATGGGGGCGCCAACAGATACGCAGTATTTT
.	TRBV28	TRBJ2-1	CASSSPGSGSYNEQFF	TGTGCCAGCAGTTCCCCAGGGTCCGGCTCCTACAATGAGCAGTTCTTC
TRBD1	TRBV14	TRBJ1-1	CASSLRTGRTEAFF	TGTGCCAGCAGCTTACGGACAGGTCGGACTGAAGCTTTCTTT
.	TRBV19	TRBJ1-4	CASRRHGEGEKLFF	TGTGCCAGTAGACGTCACGGGGAGGGGGAAAAACTGTTTTTT
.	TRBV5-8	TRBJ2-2	CASSLAKGGNTGELFF	TGTGCCAGCAGCTTGGCGAAGGGAGGGAACACCGGGGAGCTGTTTTTT
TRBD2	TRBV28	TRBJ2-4	CVTSGEGAKNIQYF	TGTGTTACTAGCGGGGAAGGGGCCAAAAACATTCAGTACTTC
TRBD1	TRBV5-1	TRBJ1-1	CASTPDRVENTEAFF	TGCGCCAGCACCCCCGACAGGGTCGAAAACACTGAAGCTTTCTTT
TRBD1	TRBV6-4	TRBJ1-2	CASSQGEGTYGYTF	TGTGCCAGCAGTCAGGGGGAAGGAACCTATGGCTACACCTTC
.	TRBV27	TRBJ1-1	CASSFRQVNTEAFF	TGTGCCAGCAGTTTCCGACAGGTGAACACTGAAGCTTTCTTT
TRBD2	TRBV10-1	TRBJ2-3	CASSESLAGGTDTQYF	TGCGCCAGCAGTGAGTCTCTGGCGGGGGGCACAGATACGCAGTATTTT
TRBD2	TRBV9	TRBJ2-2	CASSVDTSGAGELFF	TGTGCCAGCAGCGTAGACACTAGCGGGGCCGGGGAGCTGTTTTTT
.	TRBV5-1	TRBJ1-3	CASSLALVSSGNTIYF	TGCGCCAGCAGCTTGGCTTTGGTTAGCTCTGGAAACACCATATATTTT
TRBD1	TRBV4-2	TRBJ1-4	CASSQDPDRGNEKLFF	TGTGCCAGCAGCCAAGACCCGGACAGGGGTAATGAAAAACTGTTTTTT
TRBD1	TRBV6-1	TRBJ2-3	CASSDLNTGGSQYF	TGTGCCAGCAGTGATTTGAATACAGGGGGGTCGCAGTATTTT
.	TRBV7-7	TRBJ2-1	CASSLTGFHNEQFF	TGTGCTAGCAGCCTGACAGGCTTCCACAATGAGCAGTTCTTC